The T cell receptor beta chain described here comes from a study of CD8+CD57+ T cells in acquired aplastic anemia. Study-level findings and limits: Patients and controls had CD8+ Simpson's diversity values that were not significantly distinct. Shared by patients and controls, almost 30 CD8+ CDR3s were abundant in patients.

Concerning this clonotype: Its antigen is unidentified.

TCR beta VDJ combinations and CDR3 sequences were profiled from genomic DNA. In TCRdb, the reads were re-called with MiXCR into one record per CDR3 protein. The table has fewer than 300,000 distinct CDR3 sequences, roughly 80% seen once; the top ten hold 35% to 50%. Patients chosen for sequencing had shown CD8+CD57+ cell expansion by flow cytometry. Sequenced sample: sorted CD4+, CD8+, or CD8+CD57+ T cells (not recorded which) from PBMCs. The receptor was isolated from a human donor with aplastic anemia.

The CDR3 DNA reads as TGTGCCAGCAGCGTAAATCCAGGGACGATGAACACTGAAGCTTTCTTT. It encodes CASSVNPGTMNTEAFF. This chain joins TRBV9 and TRBJ1-1; D might be TRBD1 (5 bases). The CDR3 is 16 residues long. In germline, CDR1 is SGDLS, CDR2 YYNGEE. The ends were cut back, 1 base at V and 0 bases at J, with 13 bases in the middle. Looking up the rest from reference TRBV9 and TRBJ1-1 gives the full variable domain: DSGVTQTPKHLITATGQRVTLRCSPRSGDLSVYWYQQSLDQGLQFLIQYYNGEERAKGNILERFSAQQFPDLHSELNLSSLELGDSALYFCASSVNPGTMNTEAFFGQGTRLTVV.